This TCR beta chain was identified in a study of blood T cell repertoires in COVID-19. Across the whole study: Collection of acute and convalescent COVID-19 samples took place in the United States, Italy and Spain. Nucleic acid was either cDNA or gDNA, and it came from T cells, B-cell-depleted T cells, or PBMCs.

V was shortened by 0 bases and J by 7 bases, with 13 bases between the two germline ends. CDR3 size: 14 residues. Germline V CDR1 and CDR2: SGDLS, YYNGEE. Authors' analysis steps: Reference gene primer amplification gave nucleated cell count estimates. Sequencing was performed with immunoSEQ multiplex PCR; in TCRdb, only in-frame clones are kept and a portion is missing. The D gene and trimming were derived from the DNA, and the V and J assignments and clone size from that table. This sample has 350,000 to 550,000 clones, with roughly 91% found just once. This clonotype was sampled from a woman aged 25 to 39 with acute or convalescent COVID-19. The specimen was peripheral blood. The J gene is TRBJ1-1, the V gene TRBV9, with TRBD1 as a possible D gene (6 bases). The CDR3 DNA follows: TGTGCCAGCAGCGTAGACGGGCAGGGGATTGAAGCTTTCTTT. Translated, it gives CASSVDGQGIEAFF.